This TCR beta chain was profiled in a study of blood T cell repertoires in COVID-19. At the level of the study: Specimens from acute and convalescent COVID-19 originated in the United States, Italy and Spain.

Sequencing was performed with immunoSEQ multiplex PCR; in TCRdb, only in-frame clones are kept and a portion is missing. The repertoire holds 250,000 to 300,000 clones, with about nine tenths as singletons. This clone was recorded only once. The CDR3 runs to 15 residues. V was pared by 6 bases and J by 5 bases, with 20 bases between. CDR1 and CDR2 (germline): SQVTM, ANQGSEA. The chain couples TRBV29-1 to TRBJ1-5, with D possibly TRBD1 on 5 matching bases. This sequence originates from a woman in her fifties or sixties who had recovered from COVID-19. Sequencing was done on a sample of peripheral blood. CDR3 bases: TGCAGCGTGGTGCTTGGGGCAGGGATGTATCAGCCCCAGCATTTT. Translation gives CSVVLGAGMYQPQHF.